This T cell receptor beta chain was identified during a study of blood T cell repertoires in COVID-19 (dated by TCRdb to between 2020 and 2021). About the full investigation: Collaborator samples came from the United States, Italy and Spain and covered acute and convalescent phases of COVID-19. The material from the prospective study consisted of cDNA or gDNA derived from T cells, B-cell-depleted T cells, or PBMCs. Subjects who had been exposed to COVID-19, were actively infected with it, or had recovered from it provided the deeply sampled blood TCRbeta repertoires that made up the dataset. A freely available public database, intended as a resource for researchers studying the immune response to SARS-CoV-2, is where the repertoires were released. The samples were drawn from the first 160 participants of the ongoing ImmuneRACE study and from 950 to 1,500 subjects provided by 6 global collaborators. Nearly every sample came with metadata listing a de-identified subject ID, COVID-19 status, age in years and sex. Where available, HLA class I and class II types were taken from metadata supplied by the sample provider and were not determined by assay-based typing. What the research found in general, with its limitations: The amount of clinical and demographic metadata varied by source and participant and was provided uncurated.

From the germline V gene, CDR1 is KGHSH and CDR2 is LQKENI. From the cysteine through the phenylalanine, the CDR3 covers 16 amino acids. Of the read, only the CDR3 DNA is kept; its 48 bases are in frame from base 1. V is trimmed back by 1 base and J by 4 bases, and the junction contains 8 bases that no gene match accounts for. The immunoSEQ Assay, a bias-controlled multiplex PCR, was used to amplify TCRbeta CDR3 regions from genomic DNA. In the source study's methods: The number of nucleated cells in each sample was estimated by amplification of reference gene primers within the assay. To quantify the absolute abundance of each unique TCRbeta CDR3 rearrangement, sequence reads were collapsed and filtered. For each sample, productive Simpson clonality was calculated as the square root of Simpson's diversity index across productive rearrangements. What TCRdb holds here is the immuneACCESS table cut down to in-frame rearrangements. Part of the clones is not present; checked against another copy, under half of the missing clones reflect an unresolved V gene, and the others are unexplained. The V and J calls and clone size were taken over from that table, and D and trimming were inferred from the DNA. The sample table contains 110,000 to 150,000 clones; only one count was recorded for roughly 84% of them. The top ten clones comprise roughly a tenth of the sample.

Each collaborating institution followed its own protocols to collect whole blood in K2EDTA tubes. Collaborator samples were shipped for TCRbeta analysis as frozen whole blood, isolated PBMCs, or DNA extracted from either sample type. This clone was observed once. The clone's antigen remains unknown. Per-base qualities were not stored, and no clone one base away is much larger. This receptor was obtained from a man in his 60s with active or convalescent COVID-19. The rearrangement combines TRBV18 with TRBJ1-2, and 8 bases in between align with TRBD1. The sequencing sample was made of peripheral blood. For the CDR3, the sequence is CASSPQTGDSGYGYTF. The DNA is as follows: TGTGCCAGCTCACCACAGACAGGGGATTCTGGCTATGGCTACACCTTC.